A single sample gave rise to the 22 T cell receptor beta chains below, sequenced in a study of cytotoxic CD8 clonotypes in ibrutinib-treated CLL. The data were produced by immunoSEQ multiplex PCR, yet TCRdb's version contains in-frame clones alone and is incomplete. The sample contains around 76,000 clones, less than 90% of which appear only once. The sequenced sample was PBMCs, obtained after 24 months of ibrutinib treatment. The origin of the receptors is a human donor with chronic lymphocytic leukemia.

J is TRBJ2-1 and V is TRBV7-3, with a possible D match to TRBD2 (7 bases). The germline V and J ends were trimmed by 5 bases and 7 bases, with 18 bases remaining between them. Germline-derived CDR1 and CDR2 are SGHTA and FQGTGA. The CDR3 length is 15 residues. The CDR3 spells CASSLGAGVLNEQFF. CDR3 nucleotides: TGTGCCAGCAGCCTGGGGGCGGGAGTCCTGAATGAGCAGTTCTTC.

This chain connects TRBV27 to TRBJ2-1, with D perhaps matching TRBD1 (6 bases). This CDR3 spans 16 amino acids. CDR1 is MNHEY and CDR2 is SMNVEV in the germline V gene (reference sequence). The V gene lost 2 bases and the J gene lost 6 bases, with 17 bases spanning the gap. The CDR3 DNA follows: TGTGCCAGCAGTTTACGGACAGTGCCCCTCGTCAATGAGCAGTTCTTC. Translating it yields CASSLRTVPLVNEQFF.

The chain recombines TRBV11-3 with TRBJ2-1; 7 nucleotides line up with TRBD2. Germline V lookup: CDR1 SGHNT, CDR2 YENEEA. J gave up 4 bases and V 0 bases, and 6 bases lay outside the gene matches. The CDR3 covers 16 residues. The CDR3 is CASSLEASGKYNEQFF. The CDR3 region has the DNA TGTGCCAGCAGCTTAGAGGCTAGCGGCAAATACAATGAGCAGTTCTTC.

This rearrangement joins TRBV28 to TRBJ2-7; a possible D gene is TRBD2 (5 bases). Deletions cut 7 bases from V and 5 bases from J, with 12 bases between. Looked up from germline, CDR1 is MDHEN and CDR2 is SYDVKM. The CDR3 spans 12 residues. CDR3 DNA sequence: TGTGCCAGCACCGTCGGGCGGGACGAGCAGTACTTC. The encoded protein is CASTVGRDEQYF.

CDR3 bases: TGTGCCAGCAGCCCTTCCTCTGGGGCCAACGTCCTGACTTTC. It specifies CASSPSSGANVLTF. The chain links TRBV27 to TRBJ2-6; D is unresolved. The germline V gene has CDR1 MNHEY and CDR2 SMNVEV (reference sequence). V was clipped by 6 bases and J by 0 bases, with 6 bases between them. This CDR3 is 14 amino acids long.

This chain joins TRBV19 and TRBJ1-2; D is ambiguous. This CDR3 spans 13 amino acids. The V end was cut by 7 bases, the J end by 8 bases, with 17 bases between. Germline V gene lookup returns CDR1 LNHDA and CDR2 SQIVND (reference sequence). CDR3 sequence reads: CASNNRGGGGYTF. DNA of the CDR3: TGTGCCAGTAATAACCGGGGTGGAGGCGGCTACACCTTC.

V usage is TRBV11-2 and J usage is TRBJ2-7; the D call may be TRBD1 or TRBD2 (5 bases each). V lost 2 bases to trimming and J lost 2 bases, with 16 bases between them. The germline gives CDR1 SGHAT, CDR2 FQNNGV. The length of the CDR3 is 16 residues. CDR3 in amino acids: CASSLRGDYMTYEQYF. In nucleotides, the CDR3 is TGTGCCAGCAGCTTAAGAGGGGATTACATGACCTACGAGCAGTACTTC. The full variable domain, with the rest looked up from reference TRBV11-2 and TRBJ2-7, is EAGVAQSPRYKIIEKRQSVAFWCNPISGHATLYWYQQILGQGPKLLIQFQNNGVVDDSQLPKDRFSAERLKGVDSTLKIQPAKLEDSAVYLCASSLRGDYMTYEQYFGPGTRLTVT.

The chain employs TRBV6-4 and TRBJ1-1; tentative D call: TRBD1 (5 bases). The germline CDR1 and CDR2 sequences are MRHNA and SNTAGT. The germline V and J ends were trimmed by 2 bases and 1 base, with 8 bases remaining between them. The CDR3 is 14 amino acids. The CDR3 loop is CASSDTDRNTEAFF. For the CDR3, the DNA is TGTGCCAGCAGTGACACAGACAGGAACACTGAAGCTTTCTTT.

The chain couples TRBV5-1 to TRBJ2-7, with D possibly being TRBD2 (5 bases). The CDR3 covers 15 residues. V lost 5 bases and J 1 base, leaving 16 bases between the germline ends. Germline-derived CDR1 and CDR2 are SGHRS and YFSETQ. The CDR3 DNA reads as TGCGCCAGCAGTCTGGGCGCCCCGGGGTCCTACGAGCAGTACTTC. Translated: CASSLGAPGSYEQYF.

V gene TRBV19 combines with J gene TRBJ1-5; D unclear. CDR1 is LNHDA and CDR2 is SQIVND in the germline V gene (reference sequence). The CDR3 is made up of 15 amino acids. The ends were cut back, 3 bases at V and 0 bases at J, with 9 bases in the middle. The CDR3 nucleotides read TGTGCCAGTAGTATTACCGCCACTAGCAATCAGCCCCAGCATTTT. As protein: CASSITATSNQPQHF. The full variable domain, completed using reference TRBV19 and TRBJ1-5, is DGGITQSPKYLFRKEGQNVTLSCEQNLNHDAMYWYRQDPGQGLRLIYYSQIVNDFQKGDIAEGYSVSREKKESFPLTVTSAQKNPTAFYLCASSITATSNQPQHFGDGTRLSIL.

This clone showed up just once. The chain couples TRBV7-9 to TRBJ2-3, with TRBD2 identical over 7 bases. The CDR3 sequence is 13 residues long. Trimming at V came to 11 bases and at J to 1 base, leaving 6 bases not matched to a gene. Per germline, CDR1 SEHNR and CDR2 FQNEAQ (reference sequence). The CDR3 coding sequence is TGTGCCGGGGCGGGAGAAGGCACAGATACGCAGTATTTT. Its protein product is CAGAGEGTDTQYF.

This rearrangement joins TRBV7-2 to TRBJ1-2; unclear D gene. The germline V and J ends were trimmed by 2 bases and 6 bases, with 13 bases remaining between them. The germline CDR1 and CDR2 sequences are SGHTA and FQGNSA. The CDR3 has 14 residues. DNA for the CDR3: TGTGCCAGCAGCTTAAGCGCAGAGGGCGATGGCTACACCTTC. It translates to CASSLSAEGDGYTF.

The rearrangement joins TRBV19 to TRBJ2-3; the match to TRBD2 covers 10 bases. V lost 8 bases to trimming and J lost 0 bases; unmatched junction nucleotides: 5. Per the germline V gene, CDR1 is LNHDA and CDR2 is SQIVND (reference sequence). CDR3 length: 15 residues. CDR3 amino acids: CASALLAGSTDTQYF. CDR3 in DNA: TGTGCCAGTGCGCTACTAGCGGGGAGCACAGATACGCAGTATTTT.

The rearrangement uses TRBV27 and TRBJ2-1, with 9 bases aligning to TRBD2. Unmatched junction bases numbered 11, after V lost 5 bases and J lost 6 bases. CDR3 size: 16 residues. The germline V gene encodes CDR1 MNHEY and CDR2 SMNVEV (reference sequence). In DNA form, the CDR3 reads TGTGCCAGCAGTCTCCGTTGGGCGGGAGGGCTCAATGAGCAGTTCTTC. Protein product: CASSLRWAGGLNEQFF.

This chain connects TRBV6-4 to TRBJ2-5, with 7 bases fitting TRBD1. This CDR3 contains 14 residues. The germline CDR1 and CDR2 sequences are MRHNA and SNTAGT. The V gene end was trimmed by 7 bases and the J gene end by 3 bases; junction bases not matched to a gene: 8. CDR3 coding DNA: TGTGCCAGCACTACCGGGACAGTAAAAGAGACCCAGTACTTC. Protein: CASTTGTVKETQYF.

J is TRBJ2-1 and V is TRBV30; TRBD2 matches at 10 bases. This CDR3 is 20 amino acids long. J gave up 7 bases and V 0 bases, and 21 bases lay outside the gene matches. Per germline, CDR1 GTSNPN and CDR2 SVGIG (reference sequence). The CDR3 nucleotides are TGTGCCTGGAGTGTATACGGCAGCGTGTTCCTAGCGGGGGCTCTTAATGAGCAGTTCTTC. The encoded protein is CAWSVYGSVFLAGALNEQFF.

This CDR3 reads CASSEEVVGVLNYEQYF. The CDR3 coding sequence is TGTGCCAGCAGTGAAGAAGTAGTAGGAGTTCTTAACTACGAGCAGTACTTC. The chain combines TRBV6-1 with TRBJ2-7; the D is unclear. CDR1 is MNHNS, CDR2 SASEGT, per germline. CDR3 length: 17 amino acids. Trimming shortened V by 1 base and J by 3 bases, and 19 bases separated the two germline ends.

This chain connects TRBV2 to TRBJ1-2, with D possibly being TRBD1 (5 bases). CDR1 is SNHLY and CDR2 is FYNNEI in the germline V gene. The V gene lost 8 bases and the J gene lost 1 base, with 11 bases spanning the gap. CDR3 length: 13 amino acids. DNA for the CDR3: TGTGCCAGCTCGGGGCAGGTTAACTATGGCTACACCTTC. Translation gives CASSGQVNYGYTF.

This clone has just one count. The rearrangement links TRBV6-5 to TRBJ2-2, with TRBD2 matching 13 bases. V lost 6 bases, J lost 6 bases, and 4 bases stayed unmatched. From germline, CDR1 is MNHEY and CDR2 SVGAGI. The CDR3 length is 15 residues. CDR3 DNA: TGTGCCAGCAGGCGACTAGCGGGGGGTCCCGGGGAGCTGTTTTTT. Protein product: CASRRLAGGPGELFF.

This chain connects TRBV6-1 to TRBJ1-5; D may be TRBD1 (5 bases). This CDR3 spans 13 amino acids. V gave up 4 bases and J gave up 2 bases, with 6 bases separating them. CDR1 and CDR2 from the germline V gene are MNHNS and SASEGT. In DNA, the CDR3 is TGTGCCAGCAGTGCCAGGGGCAATCAGCCCCAGCATTTT. Amino acid sequence: CASSARGNQPQHF.

Regarding this clone: The junction and the germline gene differ at one end; a read error may be behind it. The DNA for the CDR3 is TGTGCCAGCTCGCCACCTAGCGGGAGATTAAACACCGGGGAGCTGTTTTTT. Residues: CASSPPSGRLNTGELFF. This chain connects TRBV18 to TRBJ2-2; TRBD2 matches at 10 bases. Germline CDR1 and CDR2: KGHSH and LQKENI. The CDR3 runs 17 residues. Complete variable domain (other parts from reference TRBV18 and TRBJ2-2): NAGVMQNPRHLVRRRGQEARLRCSPMKGHSHVYWYRQLPEEGLKFMVYLQKENIIDESGMPKERFSAEFPKEGPSILRIQQVVRGDSAAYFCASSPPSGRLNTGELFFGEGSRLTVL.

This chain joins TRBV29-1 and TRBJ2-7; 9 bases are shared with TRBD1. In germline, CDR1 is SQVTM, CDR2 ANQGSEA. This CDR3 has 13 residues. V shed 8 bases, J shed 7 bases, and the junction held 12 bases outside the gene matches. The CDR3, as DNA: TGCAGCATAGCGGTGGGACAGGGTGGGGAGCAGTACTTC. It specifies CSIAVGQGGEQYF.